This T cell receptor (beta chain) emerged from a study of cytomegalovirus exposure and HLA in healthy donors. It was with 60 Vbeta and 13 Jbeta primers that the PCR ran. Sequencing used immunoSEQ multiplex PCR; TCRdb keeps in-frame clones, though not all of them. Its table records 95,000 to 150,000 clones. Sequenced sample: PBMCs. The TCR originated in a man aged 30-40 years in good health and CMV-seronegative.

In nucleotides, the CDR3 is TGCGCCAGCAGCCAATCGACTAGCGGCACAGATACGCAGTATTTT. The encoded protein is CASSQSTSGTDTQYF. The chain joins TRBV5-1 to TRBJ2-3; the match to TRBD2 covers 8 bases. From germline, CDR1 is SGHRS and CDR2 YFSETQ. The V segment lost 4 bases and the J segment 1 base; nucleotides outside the gene matches: 5. The CDR3 extends over 15 amino acids. The full variable domain, completed using reference TRBV5-1 and TRBJ2-3, is KAGVTQTPRYLIKTRGQQVTLSCSPISGHRSVSWYQQTPGQGLQFLFEYFSETQRNKGNFPGRFSGRQFSNSRSEMNVSTLELGDSALYLCASSQSTSGTDTQYFGPGTRLTVL.